These 30 T cell receptor beta chains originate from one sample sequenced in a study of cytomegalovirus exposure and HLA in healthy donors. PCR was performed using 60 Vbeta and 13 Jbeta primers. Clones were read by immunoSEQ multiplex PCR, and TCRdb kept only the in-frame ones, dropping some. The repertoire holds about 160,000 clones, with about 81% as singletons. Material for sequencing was PBMCs. These receptors were collected from a woman in her late teens or twenties in good health and CMV-seronegative.

The chain couples TRBV6-5 to TRBJ2-2, with D perhaps TRBD1 (6 bases). The ends were cut back, 8 bases at V and 2 bases at J, with 12 bases in the middle. The CDR3 covers 14 residues. Germline CDR1 is MNHEY and CDR2 is SVGAGI. CDR3 nucleotide sequence: TGTGCCAGCCGGGACACCTTAAACACCGGGGAGCTGTTTTTT. Translating it yields CASRDTLNTGELFF.

This chain joins TRBV5-1 and TRBJ2-6, with TRBD1 matching over 7 bases. CDR1 and CDR2 (germline): SGHRS, YFSETQ. This CDR3 has 14 residues. Losses at the gene ends were 4 bases for V and 2 bases for J; bases not matched to a gene: 0. CDR3 residues: CASSDRAGANVLTF. CDR3 bases: TGCGCCAGCAGCGACAGGGCTGGGGCCAACGTCCTGACTTTC.

There are a few counts of this clone. The chain joins TRBV19 to TRBJ2-6; TRBD1 agrees at 9 bases. With 5 bases clipped from V and 2 bases from J, the junction kept 10 bases outside the gene matches. The CDR3 consists of 18 residues. Germline-derived CDR1 and CDR2 are LNHDA and SQIVND (reference sequence). The CDR3 loop reads CASSPLRQGVTGANVLTF. CDR3 nucleotides: TGTGCCAGTAGTCCTTTAAGACAGGGGGTTACTGGGGCCAACGTCCTGACTTTC.

The chain carries TRBV15 and TRBJ2-7; 10 nucleotides line up with TRBD1. Germline trimming cut 1 base from V and 5 bases from J; bases unmatched to any gene: 14. From germline, CDR1 is LNHNV and CDR2 YYDKDF (reference sequence). The CDR3 consists of 18 residues. CDR3 loop: CATSRGNRPTGGRNEQYF. The DNA of the CDR3 is TGTGCCACCAGCAGAGGCAATCGCCCGACAGGGGGCCGGAACGAGCAGTACTTC.

This chain links TRBV2 with TRBJ1-5, with a tentative D call TRBD1 (5 bases). CDR1 and CDR2 from the germline V gene are SNHLY and FYNNEI. CDR3 size: 15 residues. V was trimmed by 6 bases and J by 2 bases, leaving 14 bases between them. CDR3 DNA: TGTGCCAGCAGGGGACGGGGGACGGGCAATCAGCCCCAGCATTTT. Its translation: CASRGRGTGNQPQHF.

The CDR3 DNA sequence: TGTGCCAGCAGCTTCGAGGGAACAGGGTTCGGGGAGCTGTTTTTT. It translates to CASSFEGTGFGELFF. The chain links TRBV7-9 to TRBJ2-2; the D gene is possibly TRBD1 (6 bases). This CDR3 has 15 residues. Germline loops: CDR1 SEHNR, CDR2 FQNEAQ (reference sequence). The V end lost 3 bases, the J end lost 7 bases, and 15 bases lay between the germline ends. The full variable domain, rest sourced from reference TRBV7-9 and TRBJ2-2, is DTGVSQNPRHKITKRGQNVTFRCDPISEHNRLYWYRQTLGQGPEFLTYFQNEAQLEKSRLLSDRFSAERPKGSFSTLEIQRTEQGDSAMYLCASSFEGTGFGELFFGEGSRLTVL.

The rearrangement uses TRBV19 and TRBJ1-2, with TRBD1 as a possible D gene (5 bases). The CDR3 consists of 14 residues. From germline, CDR1 is LNHDA and CDR2 SQIVND (reference sequence). Trimming shortened V by 7 bases and J by 6 bases, and 18 bases separated the two germline ends. The CDR3 sequence: CASTTTAGTHGYTF. CDR3 in DNA: TGTGCCAGTACCACCACGGCGGGGACCCATGGCTACACCTTC.

The J gene is TRBJ2-7, the V gene TRBV2, with D perhaps TRBD2 (6 bases). There are 14 residues in the CDR3. Trimming left V 6 bases short and J 5 bases short, with 17 bases between. Germline loops: CDR1 SNHLY, CDR2 FYNNEI. CDR3 protein: CASRKETSYNEQYF. The CDR3 DNA reads as TGTGCCAGCAGAAAAGAGACTAGTTATAACGAGCAGTACTTC.

On this clone: In this CDR3 the conserved last residue, phenylalanine or tryptophan, is missing, so a read error is likely. The chain combines TRBV2 with TRBJ1-1; D not certain. The CDR3 runs 12 residues. Looked up from germline, CDR1 is SNHLY and CDR2 is FYNNEI. V gave up 8 bases and J gave up 8 bases, with 15 bases separating them. The CDR3 DNA sequence: TGTGCCAGCCTTGGGGAGAAGCCCGAAGCTTTCCTT. It is translated as CASLGEKPEAFL.

The chain joins TRBV12-5 to TRBJ2-2, with 8 bases lining up with TRBD1. Germline V gene sequence: CDR1 LGHNT, CDR2 FRNRAP. J was trimmed by 4 bases and V by 5 bases; bases with no gene match: 6. This CDR3 spans 15 amino acids. The CDR3 is CASGGGTGRTGELFF. The CDR3, as DNA: TGTGCTAGTGGTGGGGGGACAGGTCGCACCGGGGAGCTGTTTTTT.

This clone appeared once. The chain is built from TRBV7-2 and TRBJ2-3; 8 nucleotides align to TRBD2. The germline CDR1 and CDR2 sequences are SGHTA and FQGNSA. The CDR3 sequence is 15 residues long. With V trimmed by 5 bases and J by 5 bases, 9 bases remained unmatched. The CDR3 nucleotides are TGTGCCAGCAGCCCCCGGACTAGCCTGGTAGATACGCAGTATTTT. It yields the protein CASSPRTSLVDTQYF.

V and J are TRBV29-1 and TRBJ2-2; the D gene is possibly TRBD2 (6 bases). CDR3 length equals 11 residues. The V gene lost 6 bases and the J gene lost 6 bases, with 8 bases spanning the gap. Germline CDR1 SQVTM, CDR2 ANQGSEA. CDR3 bases: TGCAGCGTGGGGACTTCCGGGGAGCTGTTTTTT. The encoded protein is CSVGTSGELFF.

In this sample, this clone turned up once. The chain uses TRBV6-1 and TRBJ2-1; D gene ambiguous. The CDR3 spans 15 residues. Germline V gives CDR1 MNHNS, CDR2 SASEGT. V was cut by 8 bases and J by 0 bases, with 14 bases left in between. The DNA for the CDR3 is TGTGCCAGCTATCCAGCGAAGAGCTCCTACAATGAGCAGTTCTTC. Translated: CASYPAKSSYNEQFF.

The chain has TRBV27 and TRBJ1-3; no clear D gene. Germline loops: CDR1 MNHEY, CDR2 SMNVEV (reference sequence). The germline V and J ends were trimmed by 10 bases and 0 bases, with 10 bases remaining between them. CDR3 length: 13 residues. The CDR3 coding sequence is TGTGCCACCGGGGAGGGCTCTGGAAACACCATATATTTT. Protein product: CATGEGSGNTIYF.

This clone was detected only once. The chain links TRBV29-1 to TRBJ2-7; 7 bases are shared with TRBD2. Germline loops: CDR1 SQVTM, CDR2 ANQGSEA. V trimming: 4 bases; J trimming: 1 base; junction bases outside the gene matches: 4. The CDR3 is 13 residues long. The CDR3: CSVAASGSYEQYF. The CDR3, as DNA: TGCAGCGTTGCAGCTAGCGGATCCTACGAGCAGTACTTC.

The chain joins TRBV19 to TRBJ1-1; the match to TRBD1 covers 7 bases. CDR3 length: 14 amino acids. Trimming removed 7 bases from V and 0 bases from J; junction bases left unmatched: 5. Germline V gene lookup returns CDR1 LNHDA and CDR2 SQIVND (reference sequence). CDR3 residues: CASNPDRVNTEAFF. For the CDR3, the DNA is TGTGCCAGTAACCCCGACAGGGTGAACACTGAAGCTTTCTTT.

The V and J genes are TRBV29-1 and TRBJ1-3; no definite D call. Germline loops: CDR1 SQVTM, CDR2 ANQGSEA. The CDR3 totals 12 residues. Trimming cost V 0 bases and J 4 bases, with 4 bases left between them. The CDR3, as DNA: TGCAGCGTTGAAGATATGGGAAACACCATATATTTT. Protein: CSVEDMGNTIYF.

Only a few counts were recorded for this clone. This sequence joins TRBV7-3 and TRBJ1-1; D ambiguous. V lost 4 bases to trimming and J lost 0 bases, with 6 bases between them. Germline V lookup: CDR1 SGHTA, CDR2 FQGTGA. The CDR3 has 13 amino acids. The chain's CDR3 is CASSSTMNTEAFF. In DNA, the CDR3 is TGTGCCAGCAGCTCTACTATGAACACTGAAGCTTTCTTT.

About this clone: The junction differs from germline at one of its ends, possibly a read error. CDR3: CSSSSTGLAGSYEQYF. As DNA, the CDR3 is TGTTCCAGCAGCTCAACAGGACTCGCGGGGTCCTACGAGCAGTACTTC. The rearrangement joins TRBV7-9 to TRBJ2-7; maybe TRBD2 (6 bases). The germline gives CDR1 SEHNR, CDR2 FQNEAQ (reference sequence). The CDR3 is made up of 16 amino acids.

The rearrangement uses TRBV28 and TRBJ1-4, with no clear D. This CDR3 contains 15 residues. V shed 5 bases and J shed 8 bases, with 18 bases lying between them. The germline CDR1 and CDR2 sequences are MDHEN and SYDVKM. CDR3 DNA: TGTGCCAGCAGTCCCCCCCGTCTCCTCGGGGAAAAACTGTTTTTT. Amino acid sequence: CASSPPRLLGEKLFF.

V and J are TRBV5-1 and TRBJ2-2, with D possibly TRBD2 on 6 matching bases. CDR3 length equals 16 residues. Germline V lookup: CDR1 SGHRS, CDR2 YFSETQ. The ends were cut back, 1 base at V and 6 bases at J, with 16 bases in the middle. CDR3: CASSLNTGEVAGELFF. Written as DNA, the CDR3 is TGCGCCAGCAGCTTGAACACGGGGGAAGTTGCCGGGGAGCTGTTTTTT.

The chain uses TRBV20-1 and TRBJ1-4; TRBD1 matches at 7 bases. Germline CDR1 is DFQATT and CDR2 is SNEGSKA (reference sequence). J was trimmed by 8 bases and V by 3 bases; bases with no gene match: 0. The CDR3 has 11 amino acids. This CDR3 reads CSARTGEKLFF. Written as DNA, the CDR3 is TGCAGTGCTAGGACAGGGGAAAAACTGTTTTTT.

This chain joins TRBV4-1 and TRBJ2-2; a possible D gene is TRBD2 (6 bases). The CDR3 contains 14 residues. CDR1 MGHRA and CDR2 YSYEKL come from the germline V gene. V was clipped by 4 bases and J by 4 bases, with 10 bases between them. CDR3 protein: CASSPASATGELFF. The DNA for the CDR3 is TGCGCCAGCAGCCCGGCTAGCGCCACCGGGGAGCTGTTTTTT.

The rearrangement links TRBV5-5 to TRBJ1-4; D gene unclear. The CDR3 is 14 residues long. Trimming stripped 7 bases from V and 8 bases from J, with 18 bases between. CDR1 SGHKS and CDR2 YYEKEE come from the germline V gene (reference sequence). This chain's CDR3 is CASQSWVSGEKLFF. In nucleotides, the CDR3 is TGTGCCAGCCAGTCTTGGGTTTCCGGGGAAAAACTGTTTTTT.

The genes are TRBV5-8 and TRBJ2-5; 11 bases agree with TRBD2. The junction had 7 bases not matched to a gene; V was cut back by 6 bases and J by 0 bases. The germline gives CDR1 SGHTS, CDR2 YDEGEE. The CDR3 contains 16 residues. The CDR3 sequence is CASTPGLAVYQETQYF. The CDR3 DNA reads as TGTGCCAGCACCCCGGGACTAGCGGTGTACCAAGAGACCCAGTACTTC. The full variable domain, its missing parts supplied by reference TRBV5-8 and TRBJ2-5, is EAGVTQSPTHLIKTRGQQATLRCSPISGHTSVYWYQQALGLGLQFLLWYDEGEERNRGNFPPRFSGRQFPNYSSELNVNALELEDSALYLCASTPGLAVYQETQYFGPGTRLLVL.

J is TRBJ2-7 and V is TRBV6-6, with D possibly matching TRBD1 (5 bases). V shed 0 bases and J shed 3 bases, with 9 bases lying between them. The CDR3 is 14 residues long. CDR1 and CDR2 (germline): MNHNY, SVGAGI (reference sequence). CDR3: CASSYSQGIYEQYF. CDR3 DNA: TGTGCCAGCAGTTACTCCCAGGGCATCTACGAGCAGTACTTC.

V is TRBV15 and J is TRBJ1-5; D is ambiguous. The germline V and J ends were trimmed by 1 base and 11 bases, with 12 bases remaining between them. The CDR3 has 13 amino acids. CDR1 LNHNV and CDR2 YYDKDF come from the germline V gene (reference sequence). CDR3 sequence (DNA): TGTGCCACCAGCAGAGGGAGGTTTACAGCCCAGCATTTT. It codes for CATSRGRFTAQHF.

V usage is TRBV19 and J usage is TRBJ2-5; 7 nucleotides match TRBD1. This CDR3 comprises 14 residues. CDR1 is LNHDA, CDR2 SQIVND, per germline (reference sequence). J lost 1 base, V lost 8 bases, and 7 bases had no gene match. This CDR3 reads CASSGQTFQETQYF. In DNA form, the CDR3 reads TGTGCCAGTTCGGGACAGACGTTCCAAGAGACCCAGTACTTC.

The V and J genes are TRBV5-1 and TRBJ2-2; D may be TRBD2 (5 bases). The CDR3 extends over 16 amino acids. Germline CDR1 and CDR2: SGHRS and YFSETQ. Trimming took off 4 bases at V and 0 bases at J, with 13 bases between the two ends. The CDR3 loop reads CASSPQAATNTGELFF. The DNA of the CDR3 is TGCGCCAGCAGCCCCCAAGCGGCGACGAACACCGGGGAGCTGTTTTTT.

This clone was picked up a small number of times. The chain joins TRBV5-8 to TRBJ2-7, with D possibly TRBD1 on 5 matching bases. The V end lost 1 base, the J end lost 3 bases, and 11 bases lay between the germline ends. The germline V gene encodes CDR1 SGHTS and CDR2 YDEGEE. The CDR3 has 14 residues. The CDR3 spells CASSLTRVSYEQYF. The DNA of the CDR3 is TGTGCCAGCAGCTTGACCAGGGTGAGCTACGAGCAGTACTTC.